A single sample is the source of the 17 T cell receptor beta chains below, sequenced in a study of blood T cell repertoires in COVID-19. Profiled with immunoSEQ multiplex PCR; TCRdb holds only in-frame clones, not every one. The sample carries roughly 51,000 clones, 80% to 90% recorded once. Sequenced input: peripheral blood. These receptors all stem from a woman over 75 with acute or convalescent COVID-19.

The chain carries TRBV7-8 and TRBJ2-2, with unresolved D. CDR1 is SGHVS, CDR2 FQNEAQ, per germline. The V and J ends lost 2 bases and 0 bases respectively, with 13 bases between them. CDR3 size: 17 residues. CDR3 DNA: TGTGCCAGCAGCTTACAAAAGTTCAGCGCGAACACCGGGGAGCTGTTTTTT. Amino acid sequence: CASSLQKFSANTGELFF.

The chain couples TRBV5-1 to TRBJ2-1, with 7 nucleotides matching TRBD2. CDR1 is SGHRS, CDR2 YFSETQ, per germline. J lost 0 bases, V lost 2 bases, and 8 bases had no gene match. CDR3 length: 17 residues. Here the CDR3 DNA reads TGCGCCAGCAGCTTTGGCGGAGGCGGGAGCTCCTACAATGAGCAGTTCTTC. This translates into CASSFGGGGSSYNEQFF.

V is TRBV25-1 and J is TRBJ1-4; D unresolved. Trimming took off 4 bases at V and 5 bases at J, with 17 bases between the two ends. CDR1 is MGHDK and CDR2 is SYGVNS in the germline V gene. This CDR3 comprises 16 residues. The chain's CDR3 is CASSVRDAAGNEKLFF. As DNA, the CDR3 is TGTGCCAGCAGTGTACGGGATGCCGCGGGGAATGAAAAACTGTTTTTT. Variable domain in full (rest from reference TRBV25-1 and TRBJ1-4): EADIYQTPRYLVIGTGKKITLECSQTMGHDKMYWYQQDPGMELHLIHYSYGVNSTEKGDLSSESTVSRIRTEHFPLTLESARPSHTSQYLCASSVRDAAGNEKLFFGSGTQLSVL.

This clone was counted a single time. The DNA of the CDR3 is TGTGCCAGCAGCGCCGGACTACTACAAGAGACCCAGTACTTC. This translates into CASSAGLLQETQYF. The chain joins TRBV2 to TRBJ2-5; maybe TRBD2 (6 bases). The V gene lost 6 bases and the J gene lost 2 bases, with 13 bases spanning the gap. The CDR3 is made up of 14 amino acids. Germline V gene sequence: CDR1 SNHLY, CDR2 FYNNEI.

This chain uses TRBV6-1 with TRBJ2-3; 8 bases agree with TRBD2. This CDR3 is 16 amino acids long. In germline, CDR1 is MNHNS, CDR2 SASEGT. V shed 2 bases and J 6 bases; nucleotides not matched to a gene: 10. CDR3 DNA sequence: TGTGCCAGCAGTGAAAATGTCGGGGGGGCGCAGGATACGCAGTATTTT. This codes for CASSENVGGAQDTQYF.

This chain connects TRBV27 to TRBJ2-7, with a weak D call TRBD2 (6 bases). Trimming removed 5 bases at V and 4 bases at J, with 18 bases between. CDR1 and CDR2 (germline): MNHEY, SMNVEV (reference sequence). CDR3 length: 15 residues. In DNA form, the CDR3 reads TGTGCCAGCAGTCGGGACTTCGGAAGTTCTTACGAGCAGTACTTC. As protein: CASSRDFGSSYEQYF.

CDR3 nucleotide sequence: TGTGCCAGCAGCTTGGTGACAGCCTCTGGAAACACCATATATTTT. Protein: CASSLVTASGNTIYF. The chain uses TRBV5-6 and TRBJ1-3, with D maybe TRBD1 (5 bases). The germline V gene encodes CDR1 SGHDT and CDR2 YYEEEE. This CDR3 is built from 15 residues. Trimming stripped 0 bases from V and 0 bases from J, with 7 bases between. Full variable domain (missing parts from reference TRBV5-6 and TRBJ1-3): DAGVTQSPTHLIKTRGQQVTLRCSPKSGHDTVSWYQQALGQGPQFIFQYYEEEERQRGNFPDRFSGHQFPNYSSELNVNALLLGDSALYLCASSLVTASGNTIYFGEGSWLTVV.

This clone appeared a few times. The chain is built from TRBV6-1 and TRBJ2-2; D unclear. V was shortened by 3 bases and J by 4 bases, with 9 bases between the two germline ends. The germline V gene has CDR1 MNHNS and CDR2 SASEGT. This CDR3 spans 14 amino acids. The CDR3 bases are TGTGCCAGCAGTGATGGCAGGTTCACCGGGGAGCTGTTTTTT. It translates to CASSDGRFTGELFF.

The rearrangement links TRBV7-8 to TRBJ1-3, with D possibly matching TRBD1 (6 bases). CDR3 size: 14 residues. The V end was cut by 4 bases, the J end by 3 bases, with 10 bases between. Germline V lookup: CDR1 SGHVS, CDR2 FQNEAQ. The CDR3 spells CASSSQGNGNTIYF. CDR3 DNA sequence: TGTGCCAGCAGCTCGCAGGGGAATGGAAACACCATATATTTT.

The chain couples TRBV6-5 to TRBJ1-5; 8 nucleotides agree with TRBD1. The CDR3 consists of 14 residues. The ends lost 7 bases at V and 7 bases at J; junction bases unmatched: 9. The germline CDR1 and CDR2 sequences are MNHEY and SVGAGI. This CDR3 reads CASIVRGLGQPQHF. DNA for the CDR3: TGTGCCAGCATTGTCAGGGGGCTAGGCCAGCCCCAGCATTTT.

This chain joins TRBV11-2 and TRBJ2-7; TRBD1 matches at 8 bases. The CDR3 is made up of 15 amino acids. J was trimmed by 3 bases and V by 4 bases; bases with no gene match: 8. Germline CDR1 and CDR2: SGHAT and FQNNGV. The CDR3: CASSSSTGELYEQYF. In DNA, the CDR3 is TGTGCCAGCAGCTCATCGACAGGGGAACTCTACGAGCAGTACTTC.

The chain recombines TRBV18 with TRBJ2-3, with D perhaps TRBD1 (5 bases). The CDR3 loop spans 14 amino acids. Germline V gene sequence: CDR1 KGHSH, CDR2 LQKENI. V lost 10 bases to trimming and J lost 1 base, with 15 bases between them. In nucleotides, the CDR3 is TGTGCCACCCTGGCCTCCAGGGGCACAGATACGCAGTATTTT. Protein: CATLASRGTDTQYF. The full variable domain, with the rest looked up from reference TRBV18 and TRBJ2-3, is NAGVMQNPRHLVRRRGQEARLRCSPMKGHSHVYWYRQLPEEGLKFMVYLQKENIIDESGMPKERFSAEFPKEGPSILRIQQVVRGDSAAYFCATLASRGTDTQYFGPGTRLTVL.

The chain employs TRBV7-3 and TRBJ2-2; 8 nucleotides agree with TRBD2. The V and J ends lost 2 bases and 1 base, in that order; junction bases with no gene match: 3. This CDR3 contains 16 residues. Germline CDR1 is SGHTA and CDR2 is FQGTGA. The CDR3 reads CASSLQAGGNTGELFF. The CDR3 DNA sequence: TGTGCCAGCAGCTTACAGGCGGGGGGGAACACCGGGGAGCTGTTTTTT.

J is TRBJ1-2 and V is TRBV5-3; 11 bases match TRBD1. Being an ORF, TRBV5-3 has a function that is uncertain. Trimming cost V 4 bases and J 3 bases; bases outside gene matches: 11. This CDR3 is built from 17 residues. CDR3 DNA sequence: TGTGCCAGAAGCCTGGACAGGGGGCCCACCATACACTATGGCTACACCTTC. This encodes CARSLDRGPTIHYGYTF.

This chain links TRBV4-1 with TRBJ1-5; 7 bases align to TRBD1. Germline lookup yields CDR1 MGHRA and CDR2 YSYEKL. V was pared by 3 bases and J by 0 bases, with 8 bases of the junction left unmatched. The CDR3 contains 17 residues. DNA for the CDR3: TGCGCCAGCAGCCATCTCTCAGGGGGAGATAGCAATCAGCCCCAGCATTTT. The encoded protein is CASSHLSGGDSNQPQHF.

The chain couples TRBV5-1 to TRBJ2-3; 13 nucleotides agree with TRBD2. The J segment lost 1 base and the V segment lost 4 bases, leaving 3 bases of the junction unmatched. The CDR3 loop spans 16 amino acids. Germline V CDR1 and CDR2: SGHRS, YFSETQ. DNA for the CDR3: TGCGCCAGCAGCCCCGGGACTAGCGGGGGCACAGATACGCAGTATTTT. It yields the protein CASSPGTSGGTDTQYF.

The rearrangement links TRBV11-2 to TRBJ1-2; 9 nucleotides agree with TRBD1. With V trimmed by 5 bases and J by 3 bases, 7 bases remained unmatched. The length of the CDR3 is 15 residues. The germline CDR1 and CDR2 sequences are SGHAT and FQNNGV. Here the CDR3 DNA reads TGTGCCAGCAGCCCCGGGACAGGGAGGGACTATGGCTACACCTTC. Amino acid sequence: CASSPGTGRDYGYTF.